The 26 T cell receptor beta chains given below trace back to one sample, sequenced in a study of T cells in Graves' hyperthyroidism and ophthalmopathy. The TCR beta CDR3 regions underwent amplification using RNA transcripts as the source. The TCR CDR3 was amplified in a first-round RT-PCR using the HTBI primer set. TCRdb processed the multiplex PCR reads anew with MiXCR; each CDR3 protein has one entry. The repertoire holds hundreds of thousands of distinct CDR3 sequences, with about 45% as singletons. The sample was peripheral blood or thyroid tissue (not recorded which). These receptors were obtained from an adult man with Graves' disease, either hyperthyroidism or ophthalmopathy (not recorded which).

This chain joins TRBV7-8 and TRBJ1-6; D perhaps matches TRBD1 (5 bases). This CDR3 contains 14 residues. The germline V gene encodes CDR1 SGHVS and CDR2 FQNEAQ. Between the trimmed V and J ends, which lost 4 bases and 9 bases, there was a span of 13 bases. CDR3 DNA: TGTGCCAGCAGCTCCGGGGGGTCGATTTCACCCCTCCACTTT. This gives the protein CASSSGGSISPLHF.

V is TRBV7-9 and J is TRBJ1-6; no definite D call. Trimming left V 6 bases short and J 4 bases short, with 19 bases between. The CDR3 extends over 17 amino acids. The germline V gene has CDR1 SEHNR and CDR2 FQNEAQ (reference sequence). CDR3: CASSERVSVDYNSPLHF. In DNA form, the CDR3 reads TGTGCCAGCAGTGAGAGGGTCTCCGTCGATTATAATTCACCCCTCCACTTT.

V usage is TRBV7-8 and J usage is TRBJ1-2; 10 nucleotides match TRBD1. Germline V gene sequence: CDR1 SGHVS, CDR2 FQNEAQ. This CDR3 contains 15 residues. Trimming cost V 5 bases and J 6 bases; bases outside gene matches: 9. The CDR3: CASSQYLDRGDGYTF. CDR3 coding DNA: TGTGCCAGCAGCCAATACCTGGACAGGGGGGATGGCTACACCTTC. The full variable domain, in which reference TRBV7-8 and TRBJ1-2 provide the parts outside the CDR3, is GAGVSQSPRYKVAKRGQDVALRCDPISGHVSLFWYQQALGQGPEFLTYFQNEAQLDKSGLPSDRFFAERPEGSVSTLKIQRTQQEDSAVYLCASSQYLDRGDGYTFGSGTRLTVV.

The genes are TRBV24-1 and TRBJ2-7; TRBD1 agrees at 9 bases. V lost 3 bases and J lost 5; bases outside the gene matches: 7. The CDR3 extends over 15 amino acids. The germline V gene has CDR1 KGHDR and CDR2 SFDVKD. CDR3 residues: CATSDTPDRGNEQYF. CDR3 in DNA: TGTGCCACCAGTGATACTCCGGACAGGGGTAACGAGCAGTACTTC.

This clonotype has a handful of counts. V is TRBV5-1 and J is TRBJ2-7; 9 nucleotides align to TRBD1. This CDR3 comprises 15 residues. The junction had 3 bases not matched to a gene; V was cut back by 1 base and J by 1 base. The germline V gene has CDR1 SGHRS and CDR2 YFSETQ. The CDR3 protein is CASSLRGQGSYEQYF. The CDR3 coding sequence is TGCGCCAGCAGCTTGAGGGGACAGGGATCCTACGAGCAGTACTTC.

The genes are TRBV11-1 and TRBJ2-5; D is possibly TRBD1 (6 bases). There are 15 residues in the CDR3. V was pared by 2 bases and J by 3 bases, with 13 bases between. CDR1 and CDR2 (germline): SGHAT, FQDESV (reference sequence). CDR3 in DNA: TGTGCCAGCAGCTTATTCCCGGCAGGGGAAGAGACCCAGTACTTC. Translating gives CASSLFPAGEETQYF.

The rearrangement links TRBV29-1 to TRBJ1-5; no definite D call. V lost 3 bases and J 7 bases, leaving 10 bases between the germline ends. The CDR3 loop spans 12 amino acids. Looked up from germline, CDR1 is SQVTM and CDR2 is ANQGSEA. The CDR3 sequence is CSVDEGGQPQHF. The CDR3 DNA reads TGCAGCGTTGATGAGGGTGGGCAGCCCCAGCATTTT. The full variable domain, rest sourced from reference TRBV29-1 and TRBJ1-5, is SAVISQKPSRDICQRGTSLTIQCQVDSQVTMMFWYRQQPGQSLTLIATANQGSEATYESGFVIDKFPISRPNLTFSTLTVSNMSPEDSSIYLCSVDEGGQPQHFGDGTRLSIL.

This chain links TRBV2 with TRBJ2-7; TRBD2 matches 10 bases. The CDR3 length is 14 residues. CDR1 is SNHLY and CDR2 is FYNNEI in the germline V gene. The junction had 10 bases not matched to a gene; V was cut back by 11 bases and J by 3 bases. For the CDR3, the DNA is TGTGCCTGGAGGACTAGCGGCAACTACTACGAGCAGTACTTC. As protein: CAWRTSGNYYEQYF.

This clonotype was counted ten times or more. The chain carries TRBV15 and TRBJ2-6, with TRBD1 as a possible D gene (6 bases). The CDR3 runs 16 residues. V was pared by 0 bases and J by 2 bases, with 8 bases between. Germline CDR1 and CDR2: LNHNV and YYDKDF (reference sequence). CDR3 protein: CATSRDPGAGANVLTF. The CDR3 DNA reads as TGTGCCACCAGCAGAGATCCAGGGGCTGGGGCCAACGTCCTGACTTTC.

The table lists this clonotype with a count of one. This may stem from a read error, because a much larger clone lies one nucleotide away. CDR3 loop: CASSSRDSYGQYF. Written as DNA, the CDR3 is TGTGCCAGCAGCTCCAGGGATTCCTACGGGCAGTACTTC. The V and J genes are TRBV7-9 and TRBJ2-7, with D perhaps matching TRBD1 (5 bases). CDR1 and CDR2 from the germline V gene are SEHNR and FQNEAQ (reference sequence). The CDR3 runs 13 residues.

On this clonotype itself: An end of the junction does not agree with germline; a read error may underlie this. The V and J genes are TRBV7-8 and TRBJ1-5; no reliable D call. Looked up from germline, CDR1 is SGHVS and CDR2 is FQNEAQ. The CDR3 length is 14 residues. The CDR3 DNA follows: TGTGCCAGCAGCGTAGCCACGGGTAATCAGCCCCAGCATTTT. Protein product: CASSVATGNQPQHF. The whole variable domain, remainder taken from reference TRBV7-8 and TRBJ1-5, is GAGVSQSPRYKVAKRGQDVALRCDPISGHVSLFWYQQALGQGPEFLTYFQNEAQLDKSGLPSDRFFAERPEGSVSTLKIQRTQQEDSAVYLCASSVATGNQPQHFGDGTRLSIL.

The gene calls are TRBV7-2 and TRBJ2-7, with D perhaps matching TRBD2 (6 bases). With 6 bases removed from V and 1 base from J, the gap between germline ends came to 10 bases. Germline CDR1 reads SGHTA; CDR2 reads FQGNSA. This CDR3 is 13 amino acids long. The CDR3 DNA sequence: TGTGCCAGCAGGCTTGGGGGGTCCTACGAGCAGTACTTC. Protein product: CASRLGGSYEQYF.

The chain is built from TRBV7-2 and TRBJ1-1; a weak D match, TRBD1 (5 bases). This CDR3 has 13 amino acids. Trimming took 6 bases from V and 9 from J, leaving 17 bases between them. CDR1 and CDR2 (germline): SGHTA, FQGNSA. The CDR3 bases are TGTGCCAGCAGTTACAGAGGACACGGGAAAGCTTTCTTT. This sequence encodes CASSYRGHGKAFF.

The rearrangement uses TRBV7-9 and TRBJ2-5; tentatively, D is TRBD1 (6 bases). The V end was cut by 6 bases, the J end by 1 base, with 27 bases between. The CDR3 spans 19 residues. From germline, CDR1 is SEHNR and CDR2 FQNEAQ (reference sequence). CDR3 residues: CASSGRQANQRITQETQYF. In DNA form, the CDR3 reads TGTGCCAGCAGTGGAAGACAGGCTAATCAGCGCATAACCCAAGAGACCCAGTACTTC.

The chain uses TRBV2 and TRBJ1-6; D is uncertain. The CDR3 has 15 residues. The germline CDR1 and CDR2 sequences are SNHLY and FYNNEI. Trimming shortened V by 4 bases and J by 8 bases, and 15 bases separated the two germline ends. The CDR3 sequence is CASSAVSGSYSPLHF. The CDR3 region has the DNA TGTGCCAGCAGTGCAGTCTCGGGGTCATATTCACCCCTCCACTTT.

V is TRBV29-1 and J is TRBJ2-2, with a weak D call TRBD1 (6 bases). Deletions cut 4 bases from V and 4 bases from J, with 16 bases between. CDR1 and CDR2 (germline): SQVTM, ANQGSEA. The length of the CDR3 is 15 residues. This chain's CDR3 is CSVAQQGLSTGELFF. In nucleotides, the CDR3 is TGCAGCGTTGCCCAGCAGGGGCTCAGCACCGGGGAGCTGTTTTTT.

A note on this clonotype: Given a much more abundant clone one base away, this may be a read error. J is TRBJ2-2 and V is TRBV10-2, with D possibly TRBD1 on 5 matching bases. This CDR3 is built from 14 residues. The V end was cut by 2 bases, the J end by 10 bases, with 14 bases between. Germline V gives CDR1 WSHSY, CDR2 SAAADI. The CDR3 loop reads CASSERATAEELFF. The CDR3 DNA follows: TGCGCCAGCAGTGAGAGGGCGACAGCCGAGGAGCTGTTTTTT.

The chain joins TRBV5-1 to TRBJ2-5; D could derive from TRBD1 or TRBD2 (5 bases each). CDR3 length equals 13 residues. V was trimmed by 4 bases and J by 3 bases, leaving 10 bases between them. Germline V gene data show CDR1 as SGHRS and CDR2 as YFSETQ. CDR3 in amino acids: CASSHGTEETQYF. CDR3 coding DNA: TGCGCCAGCAGCCACGGGACGGAAGAGACCCAGTACTTC.

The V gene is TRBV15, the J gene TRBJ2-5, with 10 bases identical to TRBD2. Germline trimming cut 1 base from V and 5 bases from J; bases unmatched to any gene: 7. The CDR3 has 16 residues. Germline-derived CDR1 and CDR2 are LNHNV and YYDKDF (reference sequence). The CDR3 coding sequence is TGTGCCACCAGCAGAGCAAGCGGGGGGGCCATTGAGACCCAGTACTTC. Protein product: CATSRASGGAIETQYF.

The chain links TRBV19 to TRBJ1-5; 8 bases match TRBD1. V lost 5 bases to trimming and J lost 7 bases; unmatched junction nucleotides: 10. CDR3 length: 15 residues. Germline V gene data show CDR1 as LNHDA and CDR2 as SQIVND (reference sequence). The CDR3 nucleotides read TGTGCCAGTAGTTCGAGGACAGGGACGTGGCAGCCCCAGCATTTT. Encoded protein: CASSSRTGTWQPQHF.

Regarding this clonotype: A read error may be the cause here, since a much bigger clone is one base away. CDR3 sequence reads: CASSSASNYGYTF. CDR3 DNA: TGTGCCAGCAGCTCCGCTAGTAACTATGGCTACACCTTC. The chain uses TRBV7-3 and TRBJ1-2, with unresolved D. The CDR3 contains 13 residues. Germline V gene lookup returns CDR1 SGHTA and CDR2 FQGTGA. V was clipped by 4 bases and J by 1 base, with 7 bases between them.

CDR3 protein: CSVSGSSPLHF. CDR3 DNA sequence: TGCAGCGTTAGTGGATCGTCACCCCTCCACTTT. The rearrangement joins TRBV29-1 to TRBJ1-6; D is ambiguous. The CDR3 is made up of 11 amino acids. The V gene lost 5 bases and the J gene lost 10 bases, with 9 bases spanning the gap. From germline, CDR1 is SQVTM and CDR2 ANQGSEA.

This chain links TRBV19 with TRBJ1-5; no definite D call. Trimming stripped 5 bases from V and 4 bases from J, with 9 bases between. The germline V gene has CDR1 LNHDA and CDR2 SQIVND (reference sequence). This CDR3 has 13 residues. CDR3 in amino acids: CASSPALNQPQHF. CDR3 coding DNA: TGTGCCAGTAGTCCGGCCCTAAATCAGCCCCAGCATTTT.

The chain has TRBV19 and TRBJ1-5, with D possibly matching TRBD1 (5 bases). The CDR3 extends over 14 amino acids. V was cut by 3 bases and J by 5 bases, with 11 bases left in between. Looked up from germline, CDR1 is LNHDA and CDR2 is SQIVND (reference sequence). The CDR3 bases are TGTGCCAGTAGTATTTTTTTGGGGGATCAGCCCCAGCATTTT. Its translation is CASSIFLGDQPQHF.

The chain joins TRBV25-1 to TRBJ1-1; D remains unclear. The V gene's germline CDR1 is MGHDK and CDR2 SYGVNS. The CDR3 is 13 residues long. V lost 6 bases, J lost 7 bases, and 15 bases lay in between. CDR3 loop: CASSPPGAGEAFF. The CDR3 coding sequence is TGTGCCAGCAGCCCTCCAGGTGCTGGTGAAGCTTTCTTT.

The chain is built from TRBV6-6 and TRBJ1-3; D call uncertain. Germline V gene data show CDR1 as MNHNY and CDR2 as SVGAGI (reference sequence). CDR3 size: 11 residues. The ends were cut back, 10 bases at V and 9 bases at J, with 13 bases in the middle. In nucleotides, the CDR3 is TGTGCCACCATCTTATTGGGCACCATATATTTT. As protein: CATILLGTIYF.